Below, 2 T cell receptor beta chains from the same sample are listed, as sequenced in a study of a mutant IDH1 vaccine in newly diagnosed glioma. Time point defined: baseline, week 1 (first vaccination visit). Treatment specified: pre-vaccination baseline after standard-of-care therapy. The method was immunoSEQ multiplex PCR; TCRdb's version includes in-frame clones alone and lacks a portion of them. The repertoire holds nearly 70,000 clones, with 75% to 85% as singletons. The sequenced sample was PBMCs, obtained from a glioma patient treated with radiotherapy, temozolomide or both. The receptors were sampled from a man aged 45 to 65 with glioma.

Comment on this clone: At one of its ends the junction is not consistent with the germline gene, which may arise from a read error. This rearrangement joins TRBV30 to TRBJ1-5; no definite D call. The CDR3 totals 12 residues. Germline V gives CDR1 GTSNPN, CDR2 SVGIG (reference sequence). The CDR3 reads CAWSVSDQPQHF. The CDR3, as DNA: TGTGCCTGGAGTGTTAGCGATCAGCCCCAGCATTTT.

A remark on this clone: Sequence at one end of the junction differs from germline and may be a read error. The rearrangement links TRBV30 to TRBJ1-3; 9 bases are a match to TRBD1. Germline V lookup: CDR1 GTSNPN, CDR2 SVGIG (reference sequence). CDR3 size: 11 residues. CDR3 bases: TGTGCCTGGAGTGAAGGTGGACAGGGGAATTTT. Translating it yields CAWSEGGQGNF.